This entry lists 20 T cell receptor beta chains sequenced from one sample in a study of OX40 agonist ivuxolimab in advanced cancers. Profiled with immunoSEQ multiplex PCR; TCRdb holds only in-frame clones, not every one. The sample lists more than 20,000 clones, around 75% seen once, with around 19% in the top ten. Specimen: CD4+ or CD8+ T cells sorted from blood, collected in a trial of the OX40 agonist ivuxolimab. These receptors were taken from an adult with an advanced solid tumor such as melanoma, head and neck, liver or kidney cancer.

This rearrangement joins TRBV9 to TRBJ1-5; 7 positions match TRBD1. Trimming at V came to 3 bases and at J to 4 bases, leaving 4 bases not matched to a gene. The V gene's germline CDR1 is SGDLS and CDR2 YYNGEE. The CDR3 has 14 amino acids. CDR3 coding DNA: TGTGCCAGCAGCGGAGGGGGCTCGAATCAGCCCCAGCATTTT. Its protein product is CASSGGGSNQPQHF.

The chain uses TRBV7-2 and TRBJ2-5, with D maybe TRBD1 (6 bases). Trimming shortened V by 1 base and J by 9 bases, and 27 bases separated the two germline ends. This CDR3 is 18 amino acids long. The germline V gene has CDR1 SGHTA and CDR2 FQGNSA. CDR3 protein: CASSLDTGRTVRMSAQYF. The CDR3 bases are TGTGCCAGCAGCTTAGACACCGGGCGGACAGTCCGGATGAGTGCCCAGTACTTC.

The V call is TRBV5-5, the J call TRBJ2-7, with 7 positions matching TRBD1. Per the germline V gene, CDR1 is SGHKS and CDR2 is YYEKEE (reference sequence). The J segment lost 6 bases and the V segment lost 6 bases, leaving 12 bases of the junction unmatched. This CDR3 has 14 amino acids. The CDR3 is CASIQDRDGPEQYF. DNA of the CDR3: TGTGCCAGCATCCAAGACAGGGACGGGCCCGAGCAGTACTTC.

This clone was seen once. The V call is TRBV11-2, the J call TRBJ2-7, with 8 bases aligning to TRBD1. This CDR3 comprises 16 residues. The germline gives CDR1 SGHAT, CDR2 FQNNGV. V gave up 5 bases and J gave up 5 bases; unmatched junction bases: 14. In nucleotides, the CDR3 is TGTGCCAGCAGCCTAACCGGGACAGGTTCCACCCACGAGCAGTACTTC. It is translated as CASSLTGTGSTHEQYF.

This chain connects TRBV7-9 to TRBJ2-3; 10 bases are shared with TRBD2. The CDR3 has 16 residues. CDR1 SEHNR and CDR2 FQNEAQ come from the germline V gene (reference sequence). The V segment lost 5 bases and the J segment 1 base; nucleotides outside the gene matches: 6. CDR3 in DNA: TGTGCCAGCAGCAGCGGGACTAGCGTCGGCACAGATACGCAGTATTTT. It translates to CASSSGTSVGTDTQYF.

The chain links TRBV11-2 to TRBJ2-7; D is ambiguous. The CDR3 totals 13 residues. CDR1 SGHAT and CDR2 FQNNGV come from the germline V gene. The V and J ends lost 4 bases and 3 bases respectively, with 10 bases between them. CDR3 sequence: CASSYRANYEQYF. In DNA form, the CDR3 reads TGTGCCAGCAGCTACCGGGCGAACTACGAGCAGTACTTC.

This chain joins TRBV27 and TRBJ1-5; D gene ambiguous. Trimming left V 0 bases short and J 7 bases short, with 13 bases between. The CDR3 has 15 residues. Germline lookup yields CDR1 MNHEY and CDR2 SMNVEV (reference sequence). The CDR3: CASSLSSGINQPQHF. CDR3 coding DNA: TGTGCCAGCAGTTTATCATCCGGGATTAACCAGCCCCAGCATTTT.

In regard to this clone: Just one base apart from a much larger clone, this may be a read error. Different DNA sequences within this sample yield the same CDR3. The chain employs TRBV9 and TRBJ2-2; 9 bases fit TRBD2. The J segment lost 3 bases and the V segment lost 7 bases, leaving 13 bases of the junction unmatched. The CDR3 consists of 17 residues. Germline V gene data show CDR1 as SGDLS and CDR2 as YYNGEE. The CDR3 region is CASRGGGGDLDTGELFF. CDR3 nucleotide sequence: TGTGCCAGCCGCGGAGGCGGGGGGGATTTGGACACCGGGGAGCTGTTTTTT.

V usage is TRBV4-1 and J usage is TRBJ2-5; TRBD1 matches at 9 bases. The CDR3 contains 15 residues. J gave up 5 bases and V 6 bases, and 10 bases lay outside the gene matches. Per the germline V gene, CDR1 is MGHRA and CDR2 is YSYEKL. The CDR3 bases are TGCGCCAGCAGGGCCGGGACAGGGTCTTGGGAGACCCAGTACTTC. Its translation is CASRAGTGSWETQYF.

The V gene is TRBV7-2, the J gene TRBJ2-1; 9 nucleotides match TRBD1. The CDR3 length is 15 residues. Germline CDR1 SGHTA, CDR2 FQGNSA. V trimming: 5 bases; J trimming: 7 bases; junction bases outside the gene matches: 9. The DNA of the CDR3 is TGTGCCAGCAGCCACCGGGACAGGGTGGCAAATGAGCAGTTCTTC. This gives the protein CASSHRDRVANEQFF.

CDR3 residues: CASSTQLGNTEAFF. CDR3 nucleotide sequence: TGTGCCAGCAGCACACAGTTAGGGAACACTGAAGCTTTCTTT. V and J are TRBV11-3 and TRBJ1-1; D is uncertain. The CDR3 is made up of 14 amino acids. Germline values: CDR1 SGHNT, CDR2 YENEEA. V lost 5 bases, J lost 1 base, and 11 bases lay in between.

The chain joins TRBV18 to TRBJ1-5; 8 nucleotides agree with TRBD1. CDR1 is KGHSH, CDR2 LQKENI, per germline. The CDR3 extends over 14 amino acids. V lost 4 bases and J lost 4; bases outside the gene matches: 3. The DNA of the CDR3 is TGTGCCAGCTCACTACAGGGGGGGAATCAGCCCCAGCATTTT. Translating gives CASSLQGGNQPQHF.

This clone was observed a single time. Other DNA variants within this sample encode the same CDR3. The chain uses TRBV29-1 and TRBJ1-2; 8 bases match TRBD1. Looked up from germline, CDR1 is SQVTM and CDR2 is ANQGSEA. J lost 4 bases, V lost 6 bases, and 7 bases had no gene match. CDR3 length: 13 residues. The DNA for the CDR3 is TGCAGCGTACGGGCAGGGGGCAGCTATGGCTACACCTTC. Encoded protein: CSVRAGGSYGYTF.

This clone was seen more than once but under ten times. This sequence joins TRBV7-8 and TRBJ2-1; tentative D call: TRBD2 (7 bases). Trimming removed 0 bases from V and 7 bases from J, with 13 bases in between. The CDR3 spans 15 residues. CDR1 is SGHVS, CDR2 FQNEAQ, per germline. The CDR3 bases are TGTGCCAGCAGCTTAGCGGGGGGGCCGTTGAATGAGCAGTTCTTC. Protein sequence: CASSLAGGPLNEQFF.

This clone came up a few times. The rearrangement uses TRBV2 and TRBJ2-1, with 12 bases matching TRBD2. V was clipped by 6 bases and J by 1 base; unmatched bases: 4. There are 16 residues in the CDR3. CDR1 is SNHLY and CDR2 is FYNNEI in the germline V gene. The DNA of the CDR3 is TGTGCCAGCAGAACTAGCGGGGGGAGTTCCTACAATGAGCAGTTCTTC. As protein: CASRTSGGSSYNEQFF.

The V call is TRBV6-5, the J call TRBJ2-1; 9 bases are a match to TRBD2. V lost 6 bases, J lost 14 bases, and 11 bases stayed unmatched. Germline CDR1 and CDR2: MNHEY and SVGAGI. CDR3 length: 13 amino acids. The CDR3, as DNA: TGTGCCAGCAGCCCCAGCTTGGCGGGGGGGGAGTTCTTC. This gives the protein CASSPSLAGGEFF.

The CDR3 reads CASSSPGRSYEQYF. In nucleotides, the CDR3 is TGTGCCAGCAGCTCCCCGGGACGGTCCTACGAGCAGTACTTC. This chain connects TRBV7-9 to TRBJ2-7; TRBD1 or TRBD2 may be the D gene (5 bases each). The CDR3 has 14 residues. Trimming left V 4 bases short and J 1 base short, with 11 bases between. Germline assignment: CDR1 SEHNR and CDR2 FQNEAQ (reference sequence).

V gene TRBV28 combines with J gene TRBJ1-5, with a weak D call TRBD1 (6 bases). Trimming removed 3 bases at V and 0 bases at J, with 15 bases between. Germline loops: CDR1 MDHEN, CDR2 SYDVKM. The CDR3 spans 17 residues. The CDR3 spells CASSFTGWVFSNQPQHF. DNA of the CDR3: TGTGCCAGCAGTTTTACAGGGTGGGTATTTAGCAATCAGCCCCAGCATTTT.

V usage is TRBV14 and J usage is TRBJ2-2; tentatively, D is TRBD1 or TRBD2 (5 bases each). This CDR3 comprises 16 residues. V dropped 4 bases and J dropped 3 bases, with 15 bases sitting between them. Germline assignment: CDR1 SGHDN and CDR2 FVKESK. The CDR3 DNA follows: TGTGCCAGCAGCCCAACCTCAGGGACGGACACCGGGGAGCTGTTTTTT. It yields the protein CASSPTSGTDTGELFF.

The rearrangement uses TRBV19 and TRBJ2-7; D remains unclear. The ends were cut back, 0 bases at V and 0 bases at J, with 12 bases in the middle. This CDR3 region has 16 residues. Germline V CDR1 and CDR2: LNHDA, SQIVND (reference sequence). The CDR3, as DNA: TGTGCCAGTAGTATAGACGGACCTGTTCCCTCCTACGAGCAGTACTTC. Residues: CASSIDGPVPSYEQYF.